Listed here are 3 T cell receptor beta chains from one sample, sequenced in a study of blood T cells in healthy people across ages (dated by TCRdb to the mid-2010s). The library was produced with 5' RACE. These reads were obtained on an Illumina HiSeq 2500. A second PCR of about 7 to 12 cycles was run with a J-beta primer mix and a sample-barcoded 5' primer. TCRdb handled the public reads itself, with Q25 trimming in fastp and clone calling in MiXCR, and kept productive beta chains. CDR3 protein duplicates are merged, each entry listing the most common genes and DNA. Here the sample has about 1.8 million distinct CDR3 sequences; 40% to 55% occur a single time. The top ten hold approximately 2% of the sample. The specimen was blood. The receptors derive from a middle-aged woman in good health.

The rearrangement uses TRBV20-1 and TRBJ1-2; D is ambiguous. CDR3 length equals 15 residues. The ends were cut back, 0 bases at V and 3 bases at J, with 14 bases in the middle. Looked up from germline, CDR1 is DFQATT and CDR2 is SNEGSKA (reference sequence). CDR3 protein: CSARDGPGRHYGYTF. The CDR3 DNA is TGCAGTGCTAGAGATGGGCCCGGAAGGCACTATGGCTACACCTTC.

This clonotype has more than one count but fewer than ten. The chain recombines TRBV4-3 with TRBJ2-1; a weak D match, TRBD2 (6 bases). CDR3 length: 15 residues. Germline V gene lookup returns CDR1 LGHNA and CDR2 YSLEER. Trimming pared 4 bases from V and 9 bases from J, leaving 19 bases between. CDR3 region: CASSRTSGEGSEQFF. CDR3 nucleotide sequence: TGCGCCAGCAGCCGGACCTCGGGAGAAGGGAGTGAGCAGTTCTTC.

This clonotype was counted a few times. The genes are TRBV6-5 and TRBJ2-7; 15 nucleotides agree with TRBD2. With V trimmed by 4 bases and J by 4 bases, 2 bases remained unmatched. Germline loops: CDR1 MNHEY, CDR2 SVGAGI. This CDR3 region has 15 residues. As DNA, the CDR3 is TGTGCCAGCAGTTCTGGGACTAGCGGGAGGTACGAGCAGTACTTC. This sequence encodes CASSSGTSGRYEQYF.